The sequence of this T cell receptor beta chain was determined in a study of CD8 T cells in ankylosing spondylitis. As the method for making TCR beta libraries, quantitative 5'-RACE with molecular barcodes was used. TCRdb passed the 5' RACE reads through MiXCR, listing each CDR3 protein once. The sample shows around 320,000 distinct CDR3 sequences, roughly 20% of them seen only once. In its sample, this clonotype was seen a few times. Its antigen is unknown. The study's findings and limits: Disease-linked clones bore a CD8+ phenotype and were relatively rare in peripheral blood. Past research had described some motif variants in reactive arthritis synovial fluid and blood. Reportedly, disease-linked clones are significantly enriched in ankylosing spondylitis patients' matched synovial fluid.

This CDR3 is 13 amino acids long. Trimming removed 6 bases at V and 3 bases at J, with 9 bases between. The material sequenced was blood, either unsorted or a sorted T cell fraction (not recorded which). The chain couples TRBV12-3 or TRBV12-4 to TRBJ1-5; D not certain. The TCR comes from a female donor with ankylosing spondylitis or in good health (not recorded which). CDR3 nucleotides: TGTGCCAGCAGATTCCAGGACAATCAGCCCCAGCATTTT. Protein product: CASRFQDNQPQHF.